This T cell receptor beta chain was captured in a study of blood T cell repertoires in COVID-19. The method was immunoSEQ multiplex PCR; TCRdb's version includes in-frame clones alone and lacks a portion of them. The sample records roughly 100,000 clones, around 83% being singletons. Germline-derived CDR1 and CDR2 are SGHRS and YFSETQ. Trimming removed 4 bases from V and 8 bases from J; junction bases left unmatched: 11. This CDR3 is built from 15 residues. Sequences were obtained from peripheral blood. This rearrangement joins TRBV5-1 to TRBJ1-4; 7 nucleotides line up with TRBD1. The origin of this receptor is a woman aged 80 or over with acute or convalescent COVID-19. The CDR3 DNA reads as TGCGCCAGCAGCCACATTGGGACAGTGGAGGAAAAACTGTTTTTT. It is translated as CASSHIGTVEEKLFF.